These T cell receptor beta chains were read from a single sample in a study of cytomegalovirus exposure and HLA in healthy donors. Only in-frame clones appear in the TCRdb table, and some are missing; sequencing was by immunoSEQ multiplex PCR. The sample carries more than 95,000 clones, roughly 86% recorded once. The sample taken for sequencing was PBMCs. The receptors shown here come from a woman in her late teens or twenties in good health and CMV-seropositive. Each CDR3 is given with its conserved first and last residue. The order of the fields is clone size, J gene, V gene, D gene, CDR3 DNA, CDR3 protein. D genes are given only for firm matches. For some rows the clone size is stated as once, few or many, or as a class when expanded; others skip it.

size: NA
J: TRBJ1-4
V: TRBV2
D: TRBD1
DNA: TGTGCCAGCAGTTACAGGGGGCGGAATGAAAAACTGTTTTTT
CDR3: CASSYRGRNEKLFF

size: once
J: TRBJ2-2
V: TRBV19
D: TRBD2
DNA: TGTGCCAGTAGTATCGGTATAGCGGGACTAGCGGGAGCCGGGGAGCTGTTTTTT
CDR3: CASSIGIAGLAGAGELFF

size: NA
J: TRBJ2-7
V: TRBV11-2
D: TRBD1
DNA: TGTGCCAGCAGCTTAGATCGAAGGGGACAGGGACTTTCCTACGAGCAGTACTTC
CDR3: CASSLDRRGQGLSYEQYF

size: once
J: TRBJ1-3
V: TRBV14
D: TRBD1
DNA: TGTGCCAGCAGCCAGGCAGGGGGCTCGTCTGGAAACACCATATATTTT
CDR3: CASSQAGGSSGNTIYF

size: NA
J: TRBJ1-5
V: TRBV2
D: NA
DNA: TGTGCCAGCAAATTGAGGAAGATAGGGGTTGTCGGCAATCAGCCCCAGCATTTT
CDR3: CASKLRKIGVVGNQPQHF

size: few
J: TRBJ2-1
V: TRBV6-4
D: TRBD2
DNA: TGTGCCAGCAGTGACAGAGCGGGAGGCAACAATGAGCAGTTCTTC
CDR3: CASSDRAGGNNEQFF

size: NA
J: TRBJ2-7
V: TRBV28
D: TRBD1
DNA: TGTGCCAGCAGTTTATTTGGACAGGGTAAATACGAGCAGTACTTC
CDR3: CASSLFGQGKYEQYF

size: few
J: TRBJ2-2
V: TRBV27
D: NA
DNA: TGTGCCAGCTCCAGGGCGAACACCGGGGAGCTGTTTTTT
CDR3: CASSRANTGELFF

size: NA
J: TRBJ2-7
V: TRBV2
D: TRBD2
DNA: TGTGCCAGCAAGGGGAGGCTAGCGGGAGCCGAGCAGTACTTC
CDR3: CASKGRLAGAEQYF

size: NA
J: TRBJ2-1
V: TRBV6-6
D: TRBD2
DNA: TGTGCCAGCAGCTTAGGGACTAGTTCCGGTGAGCAGTTCTTC
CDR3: CASSLGTSSGEQFF

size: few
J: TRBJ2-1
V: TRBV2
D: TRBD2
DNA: TGTGCCACCGGGGGGGGATACTACAATGAGCAGTTCTTC
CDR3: CATGGGYYNEQFF

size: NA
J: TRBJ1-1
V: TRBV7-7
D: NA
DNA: TGTGCTAGCAGCCCTCTTGAGGGTAACACTGAAGCTTTCTTT
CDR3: CASSPLEGNTEAFF

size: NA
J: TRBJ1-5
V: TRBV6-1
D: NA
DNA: TGTGCCAGCCTTCGGGGGGTTTTAAGCAATCAGCCCCAGCATTTT
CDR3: CASLRGVLSNQPQHF

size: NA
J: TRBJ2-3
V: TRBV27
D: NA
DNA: TGTGCCAGCAGGGACCGGGGTGGGTATTTT
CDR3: CASRDRGGYF

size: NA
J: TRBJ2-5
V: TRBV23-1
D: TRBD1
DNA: TGCGCCAGCAGTCAATGGAGGGGACGGGACAGGGACCAAGAGACCCAGTACTTC
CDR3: CASSQWRGRDRDQETQYF

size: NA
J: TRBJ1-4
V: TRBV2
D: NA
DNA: TGTGCCAGCAGTATGTACGGGACATATGAAAAACTGTTTTTT
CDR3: CASSMYGTYEKLFF

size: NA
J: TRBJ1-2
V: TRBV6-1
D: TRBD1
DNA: TGTGCCAGCCAACTGGACAGGGCTTATGGCTACACCTTC
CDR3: CASQLDRAYGYTF

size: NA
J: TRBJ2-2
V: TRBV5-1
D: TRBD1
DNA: TGCGCCAGCAGTCGGGACAGGGCGAACACCGGGGAGCTGTTTTTT
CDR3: CASSRDRANTGELFF

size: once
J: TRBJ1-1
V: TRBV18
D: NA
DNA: TGTGCCAGCTCACCAAGGAACAGTAACACTGAAGCTTTCTTT
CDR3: CASSPRNSNTEAFF

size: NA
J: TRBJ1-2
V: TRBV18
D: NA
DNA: TGTGCCAGCTCACCTGACAGGAATTATGGCTACACCTTC
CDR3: CASSPDRNYGYTF

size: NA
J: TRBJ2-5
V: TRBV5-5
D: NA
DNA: TGTGCCAGCAGCTTGGAGTCAGGGGGGTGGGAGACCCAGTACTTC
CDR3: CASSLESGGWETQYF

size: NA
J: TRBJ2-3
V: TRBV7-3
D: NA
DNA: TGTGCCAGCAGCTCCCTCCCCCTAGCCATAGTAGATACGCAGTATTTT
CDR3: CASSSLPLAIVDTQYF

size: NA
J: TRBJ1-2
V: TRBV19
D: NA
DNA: TGTGCCAGTAAACCGAGACAGACTAACTATGGCTACACCTTC
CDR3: CASKPRQTNYGYTF

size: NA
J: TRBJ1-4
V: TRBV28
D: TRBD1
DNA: TGTGCCAGCAGAATCGACAGGGTGTCTACTAATGAAAAACTGTTTTTT
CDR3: CASRIDRVSTNEKLFF

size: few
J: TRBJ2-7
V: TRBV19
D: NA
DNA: TGTGCCACGGGGAACGAACGGTACGAGCAGTACTTC
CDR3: CATGNERYEQYF

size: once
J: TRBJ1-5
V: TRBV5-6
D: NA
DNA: TGTGCCAGCAGCGAGGCGATGGATAGCAATCAGCCCCAGCATTTT
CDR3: CASSEAMDSNQPQHF

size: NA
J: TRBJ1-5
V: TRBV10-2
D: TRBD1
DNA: TGCGCCAGCACCCCGGACAGGGATAATCAGCCCCAGCATTTT
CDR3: CASTPDRDNQPQHF

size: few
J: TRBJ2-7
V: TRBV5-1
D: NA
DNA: TGCGCCAGCAGCTCTCTAAACTCCTACGAGCAGTACTTC
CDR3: CASSSLNSYEQYF

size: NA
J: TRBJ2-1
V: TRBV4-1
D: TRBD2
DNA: TGCGCCAGCAGCCAAGGAGCGGGAGGTGGGGGCTACAATGAGCAGTTCTTC
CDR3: CASSQGAGGGGYNEQFF

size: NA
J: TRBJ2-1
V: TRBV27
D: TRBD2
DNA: TGTGCCAGCAGACGATTGGGACTAGCGGCAAACAATGAGCAGTTCTTC
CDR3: CASRRLGLAANNEQFF

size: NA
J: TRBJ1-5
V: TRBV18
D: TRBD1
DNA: TGTGCCAGCTCAAAGACAGGGTTTAGCAATCAGCCCCAGCATTTT
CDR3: CASSKTGFSNQPQHF

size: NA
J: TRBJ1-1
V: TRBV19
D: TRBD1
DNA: TGTGCCAGTAGTACCGGACAGGGGGCTGAAGCTTTCTTT
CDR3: CASSTGQGAEAFF

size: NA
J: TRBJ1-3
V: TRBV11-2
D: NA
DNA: TGTGCCAGCAGCTTAGTGGCTTCGGGAAACACCATATATTTT
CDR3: CASSLVASGNTIYF

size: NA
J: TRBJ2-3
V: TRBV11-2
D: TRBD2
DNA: TGTGCCAGCAGCCCGGGACTAGCGGGAGGCCCAGATACGCAGTATTTT
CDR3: CASSPGLAGGPDTQYF

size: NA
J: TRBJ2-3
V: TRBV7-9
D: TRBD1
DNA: TGTGCCAGCAGTTCGACCCACAGGGGGGATACGCAGTATTTT
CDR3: CASSSTHRGDTQYF